Given below is one TCR beta chain in context. Germline V gene data show CDR1 as SGHRS and CDR2 as YFSETQ. The CDR3 has 14 residues. Trimming at V came to 4 bases and at J to 5 bases, leaving 5 bases not matched to a gene. The data are from a study of blood T cell repertoires in COVID-19. Looking at the study overall: The study drew acute and convalescent COVID-19 samples from the United States, Italy and Spain. From T cells, B-cell-depleted T cells, or PBMCs came the material, which was cDNA or gDNA.

Per the original methods: Estimation of nucleated cell counts relied on the amplification of reference gene primers. Sequencing used immunoSEQ multiplex PCR; TCRdb keeps in-frame clones, though not all of them. V, J and clone size derive from that table, while D and trimming were established from the DNA sequence. Among 250,000 to 350,000 clones listed, roughly 90% were seen once. The chain has TRBV5-1 and TRBJ1-4; 7 bases align to TRBD1. This clonotype was sampled from a woman aged 50 to 60 with active or convalescent COVID-19. The sequencing input was peripheral blood. The CDR3 protein is CASSPTGSNEKLFF. The DNA for the CDR3 is TGCGCCAGCAGCCCGACAGGGTCGAATGAAAAACTGTTTTTT. Using reference TRBV5-1 and TRBJ1-4 for the parts outside the CDR3, the full variable domain is KAGVTQTPRYLIKTRGQQVTLSCSPISGHRSVSWYQQTPGQGLQFLFEYFSETQRNKGNFPGRFSGRQFSNSRSEMNVSTLELGDSALYLCASSPTGSNEKLFFGSGTQLSVL.